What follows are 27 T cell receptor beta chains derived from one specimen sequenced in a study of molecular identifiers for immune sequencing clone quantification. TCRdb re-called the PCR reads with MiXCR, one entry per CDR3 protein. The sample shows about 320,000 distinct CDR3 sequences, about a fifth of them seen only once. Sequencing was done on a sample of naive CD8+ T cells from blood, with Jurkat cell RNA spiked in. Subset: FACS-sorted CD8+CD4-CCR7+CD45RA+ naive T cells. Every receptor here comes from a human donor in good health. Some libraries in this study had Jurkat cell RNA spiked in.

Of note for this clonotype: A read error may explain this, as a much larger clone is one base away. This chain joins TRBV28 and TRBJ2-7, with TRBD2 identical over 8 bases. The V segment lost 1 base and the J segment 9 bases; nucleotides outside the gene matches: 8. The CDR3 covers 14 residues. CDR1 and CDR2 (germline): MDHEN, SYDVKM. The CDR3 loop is CASSLSAGGKGQYF. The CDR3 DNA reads TGTGCCAGCAGTTTATCGGCGGGAGGTAAGGGGCAGTACTTC.

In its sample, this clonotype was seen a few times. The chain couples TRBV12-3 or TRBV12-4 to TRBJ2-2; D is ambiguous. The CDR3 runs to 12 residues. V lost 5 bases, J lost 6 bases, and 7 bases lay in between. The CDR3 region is CASSPDAGELFF. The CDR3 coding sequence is TGTGCCAGCAGTCCGGACGCCGGGGAGCTGTTTTTT.

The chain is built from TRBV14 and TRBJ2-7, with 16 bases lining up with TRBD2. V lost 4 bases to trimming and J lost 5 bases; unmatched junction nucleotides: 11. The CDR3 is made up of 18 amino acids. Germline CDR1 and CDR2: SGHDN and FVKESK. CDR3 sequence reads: CASSPWGLAGGPSNEQYF. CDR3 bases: TGTGCCAGCAGCCCTTGGGGACTAGCGGGAGGGCCATCCAACGAGCAGTACTTC.

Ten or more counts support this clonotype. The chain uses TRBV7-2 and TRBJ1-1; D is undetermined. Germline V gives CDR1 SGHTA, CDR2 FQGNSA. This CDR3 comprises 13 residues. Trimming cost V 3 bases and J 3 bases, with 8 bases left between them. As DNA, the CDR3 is TGTGCCAGCAGCTTCTTTGCCCACACTGAAGCTTTCTTT. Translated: CASSFFAHTEAFF.

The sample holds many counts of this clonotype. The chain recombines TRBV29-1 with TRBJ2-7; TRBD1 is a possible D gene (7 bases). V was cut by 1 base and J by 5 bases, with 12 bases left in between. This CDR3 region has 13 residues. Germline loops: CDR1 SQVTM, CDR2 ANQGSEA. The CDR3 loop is CSVEAQGRNEQYF. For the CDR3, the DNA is TGCAGCGTTGAAGCACAGGGGAGGAACGAGCAGTACTTC.

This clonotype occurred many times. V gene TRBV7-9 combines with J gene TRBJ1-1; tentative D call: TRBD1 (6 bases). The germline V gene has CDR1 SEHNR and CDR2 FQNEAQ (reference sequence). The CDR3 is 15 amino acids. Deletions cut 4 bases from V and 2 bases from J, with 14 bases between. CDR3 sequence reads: CASSSKTGLNTEAFF. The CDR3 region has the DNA TGTGCCAGCAGCTCGAAGACAGGACTAAACACTGAAGCTTTCTTT.

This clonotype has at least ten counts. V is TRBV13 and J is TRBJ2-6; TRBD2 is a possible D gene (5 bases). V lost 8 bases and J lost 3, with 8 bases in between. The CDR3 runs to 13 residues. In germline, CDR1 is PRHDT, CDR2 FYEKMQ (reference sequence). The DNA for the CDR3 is TGTGCCAGCGAGGGTTTTGGGGCCAACGTCCTGACTTTC. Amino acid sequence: CASEGFGANVLTF.

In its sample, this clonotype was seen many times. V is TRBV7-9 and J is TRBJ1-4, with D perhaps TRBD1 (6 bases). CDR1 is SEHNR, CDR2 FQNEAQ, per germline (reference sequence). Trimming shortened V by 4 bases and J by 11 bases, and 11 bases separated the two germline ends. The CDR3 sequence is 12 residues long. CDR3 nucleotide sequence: TGTGCCAGCAGCTCCTCAGGGGCGAAACTGTTTTTT. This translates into CASSSSGAKLFF.

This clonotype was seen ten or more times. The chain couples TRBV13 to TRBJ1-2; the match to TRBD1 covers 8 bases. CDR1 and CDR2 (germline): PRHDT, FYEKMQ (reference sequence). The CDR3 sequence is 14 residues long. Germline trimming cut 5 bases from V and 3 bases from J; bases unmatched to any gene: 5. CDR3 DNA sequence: TGTGCCAGCAGCGCCGGACAGGGAGACTATGGCTACACCTTC. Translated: CASSAGQGDYGYTF.

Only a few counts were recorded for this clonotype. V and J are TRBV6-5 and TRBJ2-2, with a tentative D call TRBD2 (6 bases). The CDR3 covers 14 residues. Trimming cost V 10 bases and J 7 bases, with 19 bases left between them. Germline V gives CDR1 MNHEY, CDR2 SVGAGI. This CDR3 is CATYYPGGSGELFF. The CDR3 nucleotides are TGTGCCACCTATTACCCTGGGGGGAGCGGGGAGCTGTTTTTT.

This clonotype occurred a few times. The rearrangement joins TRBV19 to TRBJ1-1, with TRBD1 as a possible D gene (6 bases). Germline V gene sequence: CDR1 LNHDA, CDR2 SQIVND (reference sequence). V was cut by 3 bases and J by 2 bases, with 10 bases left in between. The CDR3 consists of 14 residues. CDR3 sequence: CASSISGANTEAFF. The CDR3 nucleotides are TGTGCCAGTAGTATCTCGGGGGCTAACACTGAAGCTTTCTTT.

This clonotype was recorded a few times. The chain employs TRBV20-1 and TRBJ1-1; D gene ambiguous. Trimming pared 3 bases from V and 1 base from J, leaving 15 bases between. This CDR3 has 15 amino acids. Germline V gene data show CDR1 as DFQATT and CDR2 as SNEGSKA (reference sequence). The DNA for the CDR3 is TGCAGTGCTAGTGGTTTTGAGGAAACGAACACTGAAGCTTTCTTT. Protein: CSASGFEETNTEAFF.

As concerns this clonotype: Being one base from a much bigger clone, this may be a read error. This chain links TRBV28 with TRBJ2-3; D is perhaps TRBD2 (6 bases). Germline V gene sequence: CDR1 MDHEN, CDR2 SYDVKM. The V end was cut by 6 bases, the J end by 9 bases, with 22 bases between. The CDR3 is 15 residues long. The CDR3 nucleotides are TGTGCCAGCAGAGCCTATTTCGGGGGTCCCGAGACGCAGTATTTT. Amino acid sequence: CASRAYFGGPETQYF.

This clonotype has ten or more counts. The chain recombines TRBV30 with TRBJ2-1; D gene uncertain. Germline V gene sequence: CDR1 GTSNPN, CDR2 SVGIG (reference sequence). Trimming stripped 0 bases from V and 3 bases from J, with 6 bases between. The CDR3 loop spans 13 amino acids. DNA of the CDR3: TGTGCCTGGAGTGTCTCTGTCTACAATGAGCAGTTCTTC. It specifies CAWSVSVYNEQFF.

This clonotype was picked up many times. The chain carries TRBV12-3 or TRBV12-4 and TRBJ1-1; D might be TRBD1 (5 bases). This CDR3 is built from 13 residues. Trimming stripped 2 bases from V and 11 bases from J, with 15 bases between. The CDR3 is CASSLQGPFMAFF. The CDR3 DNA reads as TGTGCCAGCAGTTTACAGGGACCGTTTATGGCTTTCTTT.

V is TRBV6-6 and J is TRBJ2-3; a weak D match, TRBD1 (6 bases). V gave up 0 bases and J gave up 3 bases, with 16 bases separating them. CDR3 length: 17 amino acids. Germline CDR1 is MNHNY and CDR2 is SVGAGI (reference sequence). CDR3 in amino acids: CASSYSTRGSGTDTQYF. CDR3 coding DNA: TGTGCCAGCAGTTACTCGACAAGGGGGAGTGGGACAGATACGCAGTATTTT.

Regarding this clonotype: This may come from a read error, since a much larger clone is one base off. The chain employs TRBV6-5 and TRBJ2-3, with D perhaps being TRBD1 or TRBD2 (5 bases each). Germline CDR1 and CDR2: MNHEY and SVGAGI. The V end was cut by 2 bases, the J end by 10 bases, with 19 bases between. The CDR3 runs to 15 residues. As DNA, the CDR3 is TGTGCCAGCAGTTACCCGATATCCGGGACCGATCCGCAGTATTTT. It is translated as CASSYPISGTDPQYF.

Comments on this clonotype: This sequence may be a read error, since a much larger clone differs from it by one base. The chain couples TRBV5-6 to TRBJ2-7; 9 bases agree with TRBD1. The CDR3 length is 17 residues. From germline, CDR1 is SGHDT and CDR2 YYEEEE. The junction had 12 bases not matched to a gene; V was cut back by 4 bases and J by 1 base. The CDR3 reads CASSPRVGQGFSYEQYF. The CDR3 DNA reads TGTGCCAGCAGCCCGCGGGTAGGACAGGGGTTTTCCTACGAGCAGTACTTC. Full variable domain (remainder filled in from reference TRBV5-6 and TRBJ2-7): DAGVTQSPTHLIKTRGQQVTLRCSPKSGHDTVSWYQQALGQGPQFIFQYYEEEERQRGNFPDRFSGHQFPNYSSELNVNALLLGDSALYLCASSPRVGQGFSYEQYFGPGTRLTVT.

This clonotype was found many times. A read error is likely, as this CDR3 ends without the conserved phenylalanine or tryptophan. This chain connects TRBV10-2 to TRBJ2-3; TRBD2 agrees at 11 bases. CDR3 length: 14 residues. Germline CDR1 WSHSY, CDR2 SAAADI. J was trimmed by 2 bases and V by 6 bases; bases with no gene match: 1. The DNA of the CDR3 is TGCGCCAGCAGGGGACTAGCGGACACAGATACGCAGTATGTT. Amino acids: CASRGLADTDTQYV.

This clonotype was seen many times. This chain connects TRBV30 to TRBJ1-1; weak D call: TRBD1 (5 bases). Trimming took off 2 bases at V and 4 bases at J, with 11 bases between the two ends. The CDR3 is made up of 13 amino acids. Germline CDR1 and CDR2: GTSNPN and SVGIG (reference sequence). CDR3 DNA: TGTGCCTGGAGTACAGTGGGGGGCACTGAAGCTTTCTTT. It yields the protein CAWSTVGGTEAFF. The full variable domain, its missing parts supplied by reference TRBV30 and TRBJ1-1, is SQTIHQWPATLVQPVGSPLSLECTVEGTSNPNLYWYRQAAGRGLQLLFYSVGIGQISSEVPQNLSASRPQDRQFILSSKKLLLSDSGFYLCAWSTVGGTEAFFGQGTRLTVV.

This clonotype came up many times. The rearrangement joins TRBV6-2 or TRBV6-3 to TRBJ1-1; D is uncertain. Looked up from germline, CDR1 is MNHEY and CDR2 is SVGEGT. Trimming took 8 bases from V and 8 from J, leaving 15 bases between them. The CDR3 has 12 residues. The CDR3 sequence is CASRPTGNEAFF. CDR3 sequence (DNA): TGTGCCAGCCGACCGACCGGGAACGAAGCTTTCTTT.

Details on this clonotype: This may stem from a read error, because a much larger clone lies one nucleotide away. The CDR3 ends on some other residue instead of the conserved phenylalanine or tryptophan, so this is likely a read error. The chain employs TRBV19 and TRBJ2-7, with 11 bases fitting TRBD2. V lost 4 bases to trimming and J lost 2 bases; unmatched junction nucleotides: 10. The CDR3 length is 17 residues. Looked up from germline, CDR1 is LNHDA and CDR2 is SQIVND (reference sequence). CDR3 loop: CASSRGLAGGTTYEQYL. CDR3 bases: TGTGCCAGTAGTAGAGGGCTAGCGGGAGGAACCACCTACGAGCAGTACCTC.

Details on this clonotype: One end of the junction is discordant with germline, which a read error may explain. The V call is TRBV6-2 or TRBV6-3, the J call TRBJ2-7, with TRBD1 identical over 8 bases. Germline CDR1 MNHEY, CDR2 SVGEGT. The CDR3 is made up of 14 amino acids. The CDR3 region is CASSSTGGFYVQYF. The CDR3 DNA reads TGTGCCAGCAGTTCTACAGGGGGTTTCTACGTGCAGTACTTC.

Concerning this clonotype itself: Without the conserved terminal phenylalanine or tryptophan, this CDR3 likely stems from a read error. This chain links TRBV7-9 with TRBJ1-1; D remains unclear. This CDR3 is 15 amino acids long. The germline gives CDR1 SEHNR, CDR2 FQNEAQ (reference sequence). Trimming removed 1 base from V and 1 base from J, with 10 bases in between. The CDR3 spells CASSLGVGRNTEAFL. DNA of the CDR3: TGTGCCAGCAGCTTAGGAGTAGGGAGGAACACTGAAGCTTTCCTT.

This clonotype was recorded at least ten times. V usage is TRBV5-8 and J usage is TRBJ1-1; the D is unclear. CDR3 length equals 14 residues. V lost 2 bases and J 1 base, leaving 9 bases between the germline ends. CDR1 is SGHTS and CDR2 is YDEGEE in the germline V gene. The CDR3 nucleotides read TGTGCCAGCAGCTTAGGGTGGGGGAACACTGAAGCTTTCTTT. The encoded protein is CASSLGWGNTEAFF.

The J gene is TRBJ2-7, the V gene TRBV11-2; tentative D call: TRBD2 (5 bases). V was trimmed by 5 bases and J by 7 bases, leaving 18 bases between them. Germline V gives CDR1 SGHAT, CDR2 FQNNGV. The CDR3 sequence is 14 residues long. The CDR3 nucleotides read TGTGCCAGCAGCCCCCGACTCGGGGTGGGGGAGCAGTACTTC. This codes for CASSPRLGVGEQYF. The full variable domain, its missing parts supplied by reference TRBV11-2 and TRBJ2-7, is EAGVAQSPRYKIIEKRQSVAFWCNPISGHATLYWYQQILGQGPKLLIQFQNNGVVDDSQLPKDRFSAERLKGVDSTLKIQPAKLEDSAVYLCASSPRLGVGEQYFGPGTRLTVT.

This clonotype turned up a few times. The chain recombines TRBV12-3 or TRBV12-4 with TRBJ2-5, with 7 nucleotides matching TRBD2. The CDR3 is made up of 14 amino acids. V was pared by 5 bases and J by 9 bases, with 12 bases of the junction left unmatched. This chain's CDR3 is CASSPLAELGAQYF. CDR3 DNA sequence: TGTGCCAGCAGTCCTCTAGCGGAACTCGGGGCCCAGTACTTC.